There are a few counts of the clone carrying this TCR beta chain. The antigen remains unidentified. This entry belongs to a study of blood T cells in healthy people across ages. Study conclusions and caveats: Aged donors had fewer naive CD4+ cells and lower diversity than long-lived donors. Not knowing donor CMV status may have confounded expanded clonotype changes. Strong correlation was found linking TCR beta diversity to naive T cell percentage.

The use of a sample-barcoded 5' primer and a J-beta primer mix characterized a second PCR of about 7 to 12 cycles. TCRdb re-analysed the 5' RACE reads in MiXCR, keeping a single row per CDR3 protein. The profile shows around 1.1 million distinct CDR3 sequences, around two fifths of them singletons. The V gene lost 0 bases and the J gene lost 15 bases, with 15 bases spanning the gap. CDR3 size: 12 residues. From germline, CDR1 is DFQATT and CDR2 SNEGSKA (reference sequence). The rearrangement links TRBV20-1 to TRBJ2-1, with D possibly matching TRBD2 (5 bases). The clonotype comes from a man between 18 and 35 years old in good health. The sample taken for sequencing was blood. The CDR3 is CSARDSLAGSFF. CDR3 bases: TGCAGTGCTAGAGATTCGCTAGCAGGATCGTTCTTC.